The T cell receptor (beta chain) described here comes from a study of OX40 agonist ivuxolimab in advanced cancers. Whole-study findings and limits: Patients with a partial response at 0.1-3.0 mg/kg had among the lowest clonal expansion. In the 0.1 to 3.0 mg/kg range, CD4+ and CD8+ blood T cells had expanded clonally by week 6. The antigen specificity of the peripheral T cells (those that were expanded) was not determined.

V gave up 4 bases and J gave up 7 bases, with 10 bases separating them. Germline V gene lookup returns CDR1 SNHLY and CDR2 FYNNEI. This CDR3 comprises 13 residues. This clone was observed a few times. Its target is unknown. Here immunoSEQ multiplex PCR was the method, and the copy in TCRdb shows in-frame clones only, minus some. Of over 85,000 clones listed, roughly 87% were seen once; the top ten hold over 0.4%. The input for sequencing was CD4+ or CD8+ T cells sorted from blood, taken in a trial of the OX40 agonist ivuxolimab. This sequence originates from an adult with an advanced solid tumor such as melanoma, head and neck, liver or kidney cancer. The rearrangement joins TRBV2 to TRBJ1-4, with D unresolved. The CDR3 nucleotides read TGTGCCAGCAGTGCCGACCGAGGTGAAAAACTGTTTTTT. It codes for CASSADRGEKLFF.